The T cell receptor beta chain under discussion was sequenced for a study of T cell responses to AZD1222 COVID-19 vaccine. Produced via immunoSEQ multiplex PCR; TCRdb's table is partial and in-frame only. Of around 140,000 clones in the sample, roughly 88% were seen once. With 0 bases clipped from V and 6 bases from J, the junction kept 5 bases outside the gene matches. Per the germline V gene, CDR1 is MNHEY and CDR2 is SVGAGI. The CDR3 loop spans 16 amino acids. With regard to this clone: Its antigen is unknown.

Findings and limits, study-wide: The reported proportion of spike-specific TCRs targeting unmutated variant regions was nearly half. The peak T cell response came first, and repertoires were sampled only after it. Spike-specific TCRs gained breadth and depth after people received two AZD1222 doses.

This sequence originates from an adult who received the AZD1222 COVID-19 vaccine. Sequenced material: peripheral blood, taken 28 days after the second AZD1222 dose. The chain joins TRBV6-5 to TRBJ2-7; 13 nucleotides agree with TRBD2. CDR3 amino acids: CASSYSGTSGKLEQYF. CDR3 nucleotides: TGTGCCAGCAGTTACTCTGGGACTAGCGGGAAACTCGAGCAGTACTTC.